This T cell receptor (beta chain) was recorded in a study of cytomegalovirus exposure and HLA in healthy donors. The PCR was carried out with 60 Vbeta primers and 13 Jbeta primers. TCRdb's table, derived via immunoSEQ multiplex PCR, lists solely in-frame clones and lacks some. The top ten clones hold about 4% of a sample with approximately 110,000 clones, about 73% of them seen once. Those who donated were healthy bone marrow donors. This clone was found a few times. Its target is unknown. Study-wide results and caveats: Later, an analysis found that common viral pathogens appeared to be linked with several of the most significant clusters.

Germline CDR1 and CDR2: SGDLS and YYNGEE. This CDR3 contains 15 residues. With 0 bases clipped from V and 6 bases from J, the junction kept 4 bases outside the gene matches. Sequences were obtained from PBMCs. The chain links TRBV9 to TRBJ2-3; TRBD2 matches at 10 bases. This receptor was identified in a middle-aged woman in good health and CMV-seronegative. The CDR3 DNA reads TGTGCCAGCAGCGTAGAGGGTAGCGGGGGGGATACGCAGTATTTT. Encoded protein: CASSVEGSGGDTQYF.